A single sample is the source of the 12 T cell receptor beta chains below, sequenced in a study of CD8 T cells in Susac syndrome. RNA totalling about 0.5 to 1 ug underwent reverse transcription with random hexamers. MiXCR, applied by TCRdb to the immunoSEQ multiplex PCR reads, yields one record per CDR3 protein. The sample consists of approximately 270,000 distinct CDR3 sequences, 93% of them appearing once. The sample taken for sequencing was CD4+ T cells from PBMCs. Receptors originate from a human donor with multiple sclerosis.

The chain employs TRBV24-1 and TRBJ1-2; TRBD1 matches at 8 bases. Per germline, CDR1 KGHDR and CDR2 SFDVKD. This CDR3 contains 14 residues. V lost 4 bases and J lost 8; bases outside the gene matches: 8. In DNA form, the CDR3 reads TGTGCCACCAGTGACCACCTCGGACAGGGCGGCTACACCTTC. It is translated as CATSDHLGQGGYTF.

This chain uses TRBV20-1 with TRBJ2-5, with a tentative D call TRBD2 (5 bases). With 5 bases removed from V and 3 bases from J, the gap between germline ends came to 13 bases. Germline V lookup: CDR1 DFQATT, CDR2 SNEGSKA (reference sequence). The CDR3 consists of 13 residues. In nucleotides, the CDR3 is TGCAGTGCTGTCCGACTACCTAAAGAGACCCAGTACTTC. Its translation is CSAVRLPKETQYF.

The rearrangement uses TRBV29-1 and TRBJ1-1, with a possible D match to TRBD1 (6 bases). V was clipped by 7 bases and J by 11 bases, with 20 bases between them. The CDR3 extends over 12 amino acids. Germline CDR1 SQVTM, CDR2 ANQGSEA. The CDR3 reads CSGVQGSEGAFF. CDR3 DNA: TGCAGCGGTGTCCAGGGGAGTGAGGGGGCTTTCTTT. Looking up the rest from reference TRBV29-1 and TRBJ1-1 gives the full variable domain: SAVISQKPSRDICQRGTSLTIQCQVDSQVTMMFWYRQQPGQSLTLIATANQGSEATYESGFVIDKFPISRPNLTFSTLTVSNMSPEDSSIYLCSGVQGSEGAFFGQGTRLTVV.

This chain joins TRBV7-9 and TRBJ1-1, with D maybe TRBD1 (6 bases). Germline assignment: CDR1 SEHNR and CDR2 FQNEAQ (reference sequence). V dropped 4 bases and J dropped 1 base, with 10 bases sitting between them. The CDR3 length is 14 residues. The CDR3 is CASSWGHTNTEAFF. In nucleotides, the CDR3 is TGTGCCAGCAGCTGGGGACATACGAACACTGAAGCTTTCTTT.

The chain couples TRBV6-5 to TRBJ2-4; D may be TRBD1 (5 bases). With 0 bases removed from V and 9 bases from J, the gap between germline ends came to 9 bases. This CDR3 comprises 13 residues. In germline, CDR1 is MNHEY, CDR2 SVGAGI. The DNA for the CDR3 is TGTGCCAGCAGTTACTCGGGAAGGGGCATTCAGTACTTC. Its protein is CASSYSGRGIQYF.

The sample holds one count of this clonotype. The chain carries TRBV11-3 and TRBJ2-1, with 9 bases that match TRBD1. CDR1 and CDR2 from the germline V gene are SGHNT and YENEEA. The CDR3 length is 15 residues. The V and J ends lost 3 bases and 2 bases, in that order; junction bases with no gene match: 2. The CDR3, as DNA: TGTGCCAGCAGCTTTACAGGGGGCACCTACAATGAGCAGTTCTTC. Translated: CASSFTGGTYNEQFF.

The chain uses TRBV6-1 and TRBJ2-6, with D unresolved. There are 16 residues in the CDR3. CDR1 and CDR2 from the germline V gene are MNHNS and SASEGT. Trimming removed 7 bases from V and 4 bases from J, with 17 bases in between. CDR3 sequence reads: CASINNRASGANVLTF. The CDR3 DNA reads TGTGCCAGCATCAATAATCGGGCCTCCGGGGCCAACGTCCTGACTTTC.

The CDR3 loop is CASSWGAQNSPLHF. CDR3 coding DNA: TGTGCCAGCAGTTGGGGGGCACAAAATTCACCCCTCCACTTT. The rearrangement uses TRBV12-3 or TRBV12-4 and TRBJ1-6; the D gene is possibly TRBD1 (6 bases). The CDR3 totals 14 residues. V dropped 4 bases and J dropped 7 bases, with 11 bases sitting between them.

The chain recombines TRBV6-6 with TRBJ1-4; no clear D gene. Trimming took 7 bases from V and 4 from J, leaving 7 bases between them. In germline, CDR1 is MNHNY, CDR2 SVGAGI (reference sequence). This CDR3 has 12 residues. The DNA for the CDR3 is TGTGCCAGCATCAGTGGTAATGAAAAACTGTTTTTT. The encoded protein is CASISGNEKLFF.

This sequence joins TRBV20-1 and TRBJ1-5, with 7 bases fitting TRBD1. J gave up 4 bases and V 6 bases, and 9 bases lay outside the gene matches. CDR3 length: 14 residues. CDR1 and CDR2 (germline): DFQATT, SNEGSKA (reference sequence). CDR3 loop: CSAARDRRNQPQHF. DNA for the CDR3: TGCAGTGCGGCACGGGACAGAAGGAATCAGCCCCAGCATTTT.

V and J are TRBV12-3 or TRBV12-4 and TRBJ2-3; 9 nucleotides align to TRBD2. The CDR3 extends over 16 amino acids. Losses at the gene ends were 6 bases for V and 4 bases for J; bases not matched to a gene: 11. CDR3 residues: CASRHLEAGGADTQYF. The DNA for the CDR3 is TGTGCCAGCAGACACCTTGAGGCGGGGGGGGCAGATACGCAGTATTTT.

The rearrangement links TRBV20-1 to TRBJ1-1, with 11 bases lining up with TRBD1. The V gene end was trimmed by 0 bases and the J gene end by 5 bases; junction bases not matched to a gene: 8. Germline V gives CDR1 DFQATT, CDR2 SNEGSKA (reference sequence). This CDR3 region has 16 residues. As DNA, the CDR3 is TGCAGTGCTAGAGATTGGACAGGGGGCAGTCGGACTGAAGCTTTCTTT. Translated: CSARDWTGGSRTEAFF.